Below, 19 T cell receptor beta chains from the same sample are listed, as sequenced in a study of T cells in women clearing cervical HPV infection. Assay used: immunoSEQ multiplex PCR; TCRdb lists only in-frame clones, some missing. This repertoire includes under 20,000 clones. Sequenced input: blood buffy coat. The receptors were sampled from a woman aged 18-69 years with a cervical HPV16 infection that either progressed to CIN3+ or cleared (not recorded which).

Partial CDR3 DNA: TGCAGCGCAGACAGGGGGCAGGGTGACTATGGC. This encodes CSADRGQGDYG. The whole CDR3 region reads CSADRGQGDYGYTF. V usage is TRBV29-1 and J usage is TRBJ1-2; 10 bases align to TRBD1. The read terminates 3 residues before the CDR3 end, so the remaining end is supplied by the germline J gene. The CDR3 has 14 amino acids. Unmatched junction bases numbered 8, after V lost 7 bases and J lost 3 bases. Germline V CDR1 and CDR2: SQVTM, ANQGSEA.

As for this clone: The read gets to within 3 residues of the CDR3 end, and the germline J gene fills in the rest. This chain links TRBV30 with TRBJ1-2; tentatively, D is TRBD1 (6 bases). CDR3 length equals 14 residues. The germline V gene encodes CDR1 GTSNPN and CDR2 SVGIG (reference sequence). Trimming removed 6 bases from V and 5 bases from J, with 19 bases in between. CDR3 sequence reads: CACLLSSGQYGYTF. The CDR3 bases that were read are TGTGCCTGCCTTTTATCCAGTGGACAGTATGGC. The full variable domain, completed using reference TRBV30 and TRBJ1-2, is SQTIHQWPATLVQPVGSPLSLECTVEGTSNPNLYWYRQAAGRGLQLLFYSVGIGQISSEVPQNLSASRPQDRQFILSSKKLLLSDSGFYLCACLLSSGQYGYTFGSGTRLTVV.

The CDR3 sequence: CASRRDRGAYEQYF. CDR3 DNA, as far as it was read: TGTGCCAGCAGGCGGGACAGGGGCGCCTACGAG. The gene calls are TRBV12-3 or TRBV12-4 and TRBJ2-7; TRBD1 matches at 10 bases. Coverage ceases 3 residues before the CDR3 finishes, and the germline J gene fills in the end. The CDR3 is 14 amino acids. V gave up 6 bases and J gave up 2 bases; unmatched junction bases: 4.

CDR3 sequence reads: CASSPPGTASSYNEQFF. The CDR3 bases that were read are TGTGCCAGCTCACCGCCCGGGACAGCCAGCTCCTACAATGAG. The chain links TRBV18 to TRBJ2-1, with TRBD1 matching 7 bases. Read sequence stops 3 residues before the CDR3 end, and the germline J gene provides the missing end. The CDR3 has 17 residues. J gave up 0 bases and V 3 bases, and 8 bases lay outside the gene matches. From germline, CDR1 is KGHSH and CDR2 LQKENI.

Comment on this clone: Sequencing ends 3 residues short of the CDR3 end; the germline J gene provides the rest. The rearrangement joins TRBV30 to TRBJ1-6; D unclear. CDR1 is GTSNPN and CDR2 is SVGIG in the germline V gene (reference sequence). V gave up 8 bases and J gave up 5 bases, with 22 bases separating them. The length of the CDR3 is 16 residues. CDR3 in amino acids: CALLEPGRLNNSPLHF. The sequenced CDR3 bases are TGTGCCCTTCTCGAACCCGGACGACTAAATAATTCACCC.

For this clone: The read comes to an end 3 residues before the CDR3 does, leaving the germline J gene to fill in the end. The genes are TRBV19 and TRBJ1-4; D uncertain. The V end was cut by 7 bases, the J end by 6 bases, with 18 bases between. Germline values: CDR1 LNHDA, CDR2 SQIVND (reference sequence). There are 15 residues in the CDR3. The CDR3 loop reads CASTQRRSSDEKLFF. The CDR3 bases that were read are TGTGCCAGTACCCAAAGAAGGTCATCTGATGAAAAA.

A word on this clone: The DNA ends 3 residues before the CDR3 does, and the rest of the CDR3 is filled in from the germline J gene. The gene calls are TRBV12-5 and TRBJ2-1; 10 bases are shared with TRBD2. The trim removed 0 bases at V and 5 bases at J, leaving 7 bases unmatched. Germline CDR1 reads LGHNT; CDR2 reads FRNRAP. The CDR3 spans 17 residues. The CDR3 loop is CASGLVLSGGAHNEQFF. Partial CDR3 DNA: TGTGCTAGTGGTTTGGTACTCAGCGGGGGGGCCCACAATGAG.

Notes on this clone: The read terminates 3 residues before the CDR3 end, so the remaining end is supplied by the germline J gene. The chain employs TRBV4-1 and TRBJ2-7; 7 positions agree with TRBD2. Per the germline V gene, CDR1 is MGHRA and CDR2 is YSYEKL. The length of the CDR3 is 15 residues. Germline trimming cut 0 bases from V and 1 base from J; bases unmatched to any gene: 3. The part of the CDR3 DNA that was read is TGCGCCAGCAGCCAAGAGTCTAGCGGATCCTACGAG. Translation gives CASSQESSGSYE. The CDR3 reads in full as CASSQESSGSYEQYF.

In regard to this clone: The observed sequence ends 3 residues before the CDR3 terminus, with the missing tail filled in from the germline J gene. The chain couples TRBV20-1 to TRBJ2-3; D possibly corresponds to TRBD2 (5 bases). V gave up 4 bases and J gave up 0 bases, with 11 bases separating them. CDR1 and CDR2 from the germline V gene are DFQATT and SNEGSKA (reference sequence). This CDR3 spans 14 amino acids. The sequenced part of the CDR3 DNA is TGCAGTGCTAAGAAGAGCGGAAGCACAGATACG. Protein: CSAKKSGSTDT. The full CDR3 protein is CSAKKSGSTDTQYF.

Details on this clone: The CDR3 is cut off 3 residues early in the read; its end comes from the germline J gene. This rearrangement joins TRBV5-4 to TRBJ2-7; 7 bases are a match to TRBD1. The CDR3 extends over 15 amino acids. V lost 4 bases to trimming and J lost 3 bases; unmatched junction nucleotides: 10. From germline, CDR1 is SGHNT and CDR2 YYREEE (reference sequence). Incomplete CDR3 DNA: TGTGCCAGCAGCCCAAGGACAGGCGGTTACTACGAG. Amino acid sequence: CASSPRTGGYYE. The CDR3 reads in full as CASSPRTGGYYEQYF.

Details on this clone: The read finishes 3 residues shy of the CDR3 end, and the germline J gene is used to complete it. The chain carries TRBV4-1 and TRBJ1-1, with 7 bases matching TRBD1. V shed 4 bases, J shed 1 base, and the junction held 6 bases outside the gene matches. This CDR3 comprises 15 residues. Germline V lookup: CDR1 MGHRA, CDR2 YSYEKL. This chain's CDR3 is CASSPYRGPNTEAFF. CDR3 bases read: TGCGCCAGCAGCCCATACAGGGGACCGAACACTGAA.

Worth noting for this clone: The read is 3 residues too short to cover the CDR3 end, so that end is filled in from the germline J gene. The rearrangement links TRBV4-1 to TRBJ1-2, with a possible D match to TRBD1 (5 bases). CDR3 size: 16 residues. Trimming took off 0 bases at V and 4 bases at J, with 15 bases between the two ends. The V gene's germline CDR1 is MGHRA and CDR2 YSYEKL. Incomplete CDR3 DNA: TGCGCCAGCAGCCAAGATCAGCCAGGGATTATCTATGGC. Its protein product is CASSQDQPGIIYG. The entire CDR3 protein reads CASSQDQPGIIYGYTF.

As for this clone: Coverage ceases 3 residues before the CDR3 finishes, and the germline J gene fills in the end. The chain joins TRBV5-1 to TRBJ2-2, with 11 positions matching TRBD1. Germline-derived CDR1 and CDR2 are SGHRS and YFSETQ. Trimming removed 3 bases from V and 0 bases from J; junction bases left unmatched: 4. The length of the CDR3 is 17 residues. The DNA read from the CDR3 is TGCGCCAGCAGCTCCCGGGACAGGGGGTCGAACACCGGGGAG. It translates to CASSSRDRGSNTGE. The CDR3 in full is CASSSRDRGSNTGELFF.

Remarks on this clone: The CDR3 end falls 3 residues outside the read, so it is completed with the germline J gene. The V and J genes are TRBV30 and TRBJ2-1; weak D call: TRBD2 (6 bases). Germline CDR1 GTSNPN, CDR2 SVGIG (reference sequence). CDR3 length equals 15 residues. The ends were cut back, 0 bases at V and 5 bases at J, with 14 bases in the middle. The sequenced CDR3 bases are TGTGCCTGGAGTGTCCGCACCCGGGGGAACAATGAG. As protein: CAWSVRTRGNNE. The CDR3 in its entirety is CAWSVRTRGNNEQFF. The full variable domain, rest sourced from reference TRBV30 and TRBJ2-1, is SQTIHQWPATLVQPVGSPLSLECTVEGTSNPNLYWYRQAAGRGLQLLFYSVGIGQISSEVPQNLSASRPQDRQFILSSKKLLLSDSGFYLCAWSVRTRGNNEQFFGPGTRLTVL.

Concerning this clone: The read ends 3 residues before the CDR3 terminus; that terminus is restored from the germline J gene. The rearrangement uses TRBV20-1 and TRBJ2-4, with 8 bases identical to TRBD2. In germline, CDR1 is DFQATT, CDR2 SNEGSKA (reference sequence). The CDR3 contains 16 residues. The V segment lost 0 bases and the J segment 0 bases; nucleotides outside the gene matches: 4. CDR3 bases read: TGCAGTGCTAGAGAGGGGCGGGGGGTAGCCAAAAACATT. It yields the protein CSAREGRGVAKNI. The CDR3 in its entirety is CSAREGRGVAKNIQYF.

In the case of this clone: The read gets to within 3 residues of the CDR3 end, and the germline J gene fills in the rest. This chain uses TRBV7-6 with TRBJ2-1; D unresolved. V shed 3 bases and J shed 6 bases, with 9 bases lying between them. CDR1 SGHVS and CDR2 FNYEAQ come from the germline V gene. CDR3 length equals 13 residues. The CDR3 here is CASSFRRFNEQFF. Partial CDR3 DNA: TGTGCCAGCAGCTTTCGGCGGTTCAATGAG.

As regards this clone: The read comes to an end 3 residues before the CDR3 does, leaving the germline J gene to fill in the end. The V and J genes are TRBV20-1 and TRBJ1-1; D may be TRBD1 (6 bases). Trimming removed 0 bases from V and 4 bases from J, with 15 bases in between. CDR1 is DFQATT, CDR2 SNEGSKA, per germline (reference sequence). CDR3 length equals 15 residues. The CDR3: CSARDQQGRVTEAFF. The sequenced part of the CDR3 DNA is TGCAGTGCTAGAGATCAGCAGGGGCGGGTCACTGAA.

Note on this clone: The read comes to an end 3 residues before the CDR3 does, leaving the germline J gene to fill in the end. The V call is TRBV5-1, the J call TRBJ2-3; TRBD2 matches at 11 bases. The CDR3 is 15 residues long. The trim removed 2 bases at V and 3 bases at J, leaving 2 bases unmatched. The germline gives CDR1 SGHRS, CDR2 YFSETQ. The DNA read from the CDR3 is TGCGCCAGCAGCTTTAGCGGGGGGGGGACAGATACG. Its translation is CASSFSGGGTDT. The entire CDR3 protein reads CASSFSGGGTDTQYF.

The covered CDR3 bases are TGCAGTGCTAGAGTATTGGGACAGGGGAGTTACACAGATACG. Translating it yields CSARVLGQGSYTDT. The complete CDR3 reads CSARVLGQGSYTDTQYF. The gene calls are TRBV20-1 and TRBJ2-3; 10 nucleotides agree with TRBD1. The read comes to an end 3 residues before the CDR3 does, leaving the germline J gene to fill in the end. V lost 1 base, J lost 2 bases, and 9 bases stayed unmatched. The CDR3 sequence is 17 residues long. CDR1 is DFQATT and CDR2 is SNEGSKA in the germline V gene (reference sequence).